This record looks at one T cell receptor (beta chain) sequence and its context. The data were taken from a study of blood T cells in healthy people across ages. Overall study context: In model experiments, template switching was able to capture about one barcoded beta molecule for every two T cells that were present.

The use of a sample-barcoded 5' primer and a J-beta primer mix characterized a second PCR of 7 to 11 cycles. Every cDNA was tagged by a template-switch adaptor with 12 random nucleotides. Sequencing yielded, for each sample, at least 2.5 million paired-end reads carrying CDR3. Using its own MiXCR run on the 5' RACE reads, TCRdb lists one record per CDR3 protein. The repertoire includes some 1 million distinct CDR3 sequences, under 55% of them detected once, and about 19% sits in the top ten. The CDR3 extends over 14 amino acids. Trimming left V 8 bases short and J 7 bases short, with 20 bases between. CDR1 SNHLY and CDR2 FYNNEI come from the germline V gene.

Input material: blood. The rearrangement links TRBV2 to TRBJ1-2; tentative D call: TRBD1 (5 bases). This receptor was identified in a woman aged 55-69 years in good health. The chain's CDR3 is CASPDRDLGSGYTF. As DNA, the CDR3 is TGTGCCAGCCCGGATCGGGACCTCGGTAGTGGCTACACCTTC.